This T cell receptor beta chain was observed in a study of response to subunit inactivated influenza vaccine. Whole-study results and caveats: The authors offered the suggestion that each seasonal influenza vaccination recruits few new T cells.

MiXCR, run by TCRdb on the RT-PCR reads, gives a single entry per CDR3 protein. The sample yields about 190,000 distinct CDR3 sequences, approximately 15% seen once. In germline, CDR1 is SEHNR, CDR2 FQNEAQ (reference sequence). There are 14 residues in the CDR3. The germline V and J ends were trimmed by 3 bases and 2 bases, with 7 bases remaining between them. Points on this clonotype: The antigen remains undetermined.

The chain has TRBV7-9 and TRBJ2-2; no clear D. The clonotype was recovered from a man aged 45-65 years who received an inactivated influenza vaccine. Specimen: CD8+ T cells sorted from PBMCs, collected 4 to 6 days after vaccination. This CDR3 reads CASSFGVNTGELFF. As DNA, the CDR3 is TGTGCCAGCAGCTTTGGAGTAAACACCGGGGAGCTGTTTTTT.